Sequencing of this T cell receptor (beta chain) was carried out in a study of OX40 agonist ivuxolimab in advanced cancers. Looking at the study overall: The costimulatory receptor OX40 (CD134) was targeted by ivuxolimab, a fully human IgG2 agonistic monoclonal antibody. Partial responses were achieved by three dose-escalation patients, of whom one had hepatocellular carcinoma and two had cutaneous melanoma. Patients were allowed to have had prior anti-PD-1, anti-PD-L1 or anti-CTLA-4 therapy, and roughly 40% of the dose-escalation patients had previously received checkpoint inhibitors. Intravenous ivuxolimab was administered to patients every 2 weeks at six dose levels: 0.01, 0.1, 0.3, 1.5, 3 and 10 mg/kg. In the dose-escalation cohort, 65% to 90% of patients were male, and the mean age was around 60 years, with a range of roughly 20 to 85. Of the approximately 54 patients in dose escalation, some 20 had hepatocellular carcinoma, approximately 15 had melanoma, 9 had renal cell carcinoma and 9 had head and neck cancer. Peripheral TCRbeta sequencing aimed to test whether ivuxolimab altered TCR sequence diversity and caused clonal T-cell expansion. The monotherapy dose-escalation portion (N ≈ 50 patients) of the phase I ivuxolimab trial is reported in the paper. What the study reported, not specific to this receptor: At doses of 0.1 to 3.0 mg/kg, clonal expansion of both CD4+ and CD8+ blood T cells was observed from baseline to week 6. Which antigens the clonally expanded peripheral T cells were specific for was not determined. On average, CD8+ T cells showed more expanded clones than CD4+ T cells after ivuxolimab. Low levels of normalized T-cell clonal expansion were also seen in some patients who did not respond. In partial responders in the 0.1-3.0 mg/kg groups, normalized peripheral clonal expansion was found to be among the lowest, especially among CD8+ T cells.

The trial excluded patients who had a history of autoimmune disease or who were on systemic immunosuppression. Peripheral blood for TCR sequencing was drawn from every dose cohort at baseline, at cycle 4 day 1 and at cycle 7 day 1. Samples came from an open-label, multicenter, first-in-human phase I dose-escalation trial of ivuxolimab. The trial enrolled adults with locally advanced or metastatic head and neck squamous cell, hepatocellular, melanoma or renal cell carcinoma. CD4+ and CD8+ T cells were sorted separately from peripheral blood before TCR sequencing. Points on this clone: Its antigen is not yet known. Base qualities were left out, and no much larger clone turns up one base away.

To sequence the TCRbeta CDR3 region, genomic DNA was isolated from the sorted cells. The immunoSEQ Assay was used to sequence the TCRbeta CDR3 regions. The table was pulled from immuneACCESS by TCRdb, which kept in-frame rearrangements only. Such tables lose some clones; where checked, under half of the loss comes from unresolved V genes, and the rest has no known cause. The sample profile shows 65,000 to 80,000 clones; about 90% of them were found once. The ten largest clones take up about 0.3% of the sample. Deletion took 4 bases off V and 4 bases off J, with a span of 14 bases between the germline ends. CDR1 and CDR2 (LNHDA, SQIVND) derive from the germline V gene (reference sequence). The CDR3 numbers 15 residues from cysteine through phenylalanine. Solely the CDR3 DNA is kept, with 45 bases framed from the first base.

Rearrangement joined TRBV19 to TRBJ2-4, with the D call tentatively TRBD1 or TRBD2, each fitting 5 bases. The sequencing used CD4+ or CD8+ T cells sorted from blood, collected in a trial of the OX40 agonist ivuxolimab. This sequence was found in an adult with an advanced solid tumor such as melanoma, head and neck, liver or kidney cancer. Read as DNA, the sequence is TGTGCCAGTAGTACCCGTCAGGGACCTAAAAACATTCAGTACTTC. Its translation reads: CASSTRQGPKNIQYF.